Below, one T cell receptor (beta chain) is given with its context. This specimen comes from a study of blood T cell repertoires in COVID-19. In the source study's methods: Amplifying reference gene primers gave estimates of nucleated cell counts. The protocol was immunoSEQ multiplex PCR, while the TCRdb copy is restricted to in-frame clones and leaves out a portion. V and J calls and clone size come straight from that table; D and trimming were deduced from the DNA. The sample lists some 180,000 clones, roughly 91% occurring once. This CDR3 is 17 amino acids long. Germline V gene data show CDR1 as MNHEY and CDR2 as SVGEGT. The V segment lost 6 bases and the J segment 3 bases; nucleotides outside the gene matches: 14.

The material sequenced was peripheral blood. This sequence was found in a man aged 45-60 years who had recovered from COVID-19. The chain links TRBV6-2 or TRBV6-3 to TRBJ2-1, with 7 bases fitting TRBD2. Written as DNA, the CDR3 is TGTGCCAGCAGCCGCAATAAGGCCGGGGGGATCTACAATGAGCAGTTCTTC. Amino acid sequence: CASSRNKAGGIYNEQFF.